This is a list of T cell receptor beta chains from one sample in a study of blood T cell repertoires in COVID-19. Repertoires were generated with immunoSEQ multiplex PCR, while TCRdb's copy carries only in-frame clones and drops some. The sample records about 270,000 clones, 86% being singletons. Sequencing used peripheral blood. These receptors originate from a woman aged 60 to 75 who had recovered from COVID-19. The CDR3 runs from the conserved cysteine through the conserved F or W. The D gene is left open where the match is weak.

TRBD1 | TRBJ1-1 | TRBV7-8 | CASSLVGTANTEAFF
- | TRBJ1-6 | TRBV28 | CASSFGSYNSPLHF
- | TRBJ1-1 | TRBV27 | CASRKTGENTEAFF
TRBD2 | TRBJ2-5 | TRBV5-1 | CASSSGLAGGTKQETQYF
- | TRBJ1-2 | TRBV6-5 | CASSYLGRGFVGYTF
TRBD1 | TRBJ1-2 | TRBV10-3 | CATADRGEVDGYTF
- | TRBJ2-3 | TRBV5-5 | CASSPGSGATDTQYF
TRBD2 | TRBJ2-3 | TRBV19 | CASSITVGLAGGTDTQYF
- | TRBJ1-5 | TRBV29-1 | CSVRGIDQPQHF
- | TRBJ2-1 | TRBV20-1 | CSASRGGIYNEQFF
TRBD2 | TRBJ2-5 | TRBV11-1 | CASSSRGGPETQYF
- | TRBJ2-7 | TRBV5-1 | CASSSGQPYEQYF
TRBD1 | TRBJ1-5 | TRBV2 | CASHGGQGSNQPQHF
- | TRBJ2-2 | TRBV2 | CASDPLGGTGELFF
TRBD2 | TRBJ2-6 | TRBV7-2 | CASSLASGAVVLTF
TRBD1 | TRBJ1-4 | TRBV7-3 | CASSWTGNKGEKLFF
- | TRBJ2-3 | TRBV19 | CASSRRQARDTQYF
TRBD2 | TRBJ2-1 | TRBV10-3 | CAISGPPLAGGTYNEQFF
- | TRBJ2-5 | TRBV12-5 | CASGLAFQETQYF
- | TRBJ1-6 | TRBV6-8 | CASRQTTDSPLHF
- | TRBJ2-1 | TRBV6-5 | CASRGQNEQFF
TRBD1 | TRBJ1-4 | TRBV5-1 | CASSLAGTGTPNEKLFF
- | TRBJ1-4 | TRBV28 | CASSPRTYSGEKLFF
TRBD2 | TRBJ2-1 | TRBV10-3 | CAIRASGDYNEQFF
- | TRBJ1-5 | TRBV11-2 | CASSPEPGNQPQHF
- | TRBJ1-3 | TRBV19 | CASNSNSGNTIYF
- | TRBJ2-1 | TRBV5-1 | CASSFTSLPYNEQFF
TRBD1 | TRBJ1-1 | TRBV18 | CASSTGGGESEAFF
TRBD2 | TRBJ2-2 | TRBV7-6 | CASSSGLADNTGELFF
- | TRBJ1-5 | TRBV27 | CASSPRQDGQPQHF
- | TRBJ1-3 | TRBV5-4 | CASSLDYSGNTIYF
- | TRBJ2-1 | TRBV7-9 | CASSLGFGNEQFF
TRBD1 | TRBJ2-3 | TRBV11-2 | CASKRRTGADIADTQYF
TRBD2 | TRBJ2-3 | TRBV7-7 | CASSFGIAGATDTQYF
- | TRBJ1-2 | TRBV28 | CASSFKVWGQGFPLSGGYTF
- | TRBJ1-2 | TRBV5-6 | CASSLARNYGYTF
- | TRBJ2-5 | TRBV24-1 | CATSDSSVSTQYF
- | TRBJ1-2 | TRBV9 | CASSGRGVGNYGYTF
- | TRBJ1-1 | TRBV5-1 | CASSSQPYTEAFF
- | TRBJ2-7 | TRBV6-5 | CASRDGQSYEQYF
TRBD2 | TRBJ2-1 | TRBV19 | CASSRRLAGGRDEQFF
TRBD1 | TRBJ2-2 | TRBV18 | CASSPMTGRDTGELFF
- | TRBJ1-2 | TRBV7-3 | CASSFGPGDYGYTF
TRBD1 | TRBJ2-7 | TRBV15 | CATSRKGQGTSYEQYF
- | TRBJ2-4 | TRBV27 | CASRRSAQGDRPNNIQYF
TRBD1 | TRBJ2-7 | TRBV6-5 | CATWDRGTYEQYF
TRBD2 | TRBJ2-1 | TRBV6-5 | CASSRGGTYNEQFF
- | TRBJ1-4 | TRBV6-5 | CASSYVGAEANEKLFF
TRBD1 | TRBJ1-3 | TRBV10-3 | CAISVPGQGNHLGNTIYF
- | TRBJ1-4 | TRBV11-1 | CASSKRGEKLFF
TRBD1 | TRBJ1-3 | TRBV9 | CASSPQPQGRTGNTIYF
TRBD2 | TRBJ2-1 | TRBV9 | CASSVALAGGPNEQFF
- | TRBJ1-2 | TRBV9 | CASAGAGVYGYTF
- | TRBJ2-7 | TRBV15 | CATRGGFYEQYF
TRBD1 | TRBJ1-5 | TRBV2 | CASSLQTGDQPQHF
TRBD1 | TRBJ1-2 | TRBV29-1 | CSVELDRAYGYTF
TRBD2 | TRBJ2-7 | TRBV4-2 | CASSLPGLAGGLEQYF